This TCR beta chain was obtained from a study of human T cells and chemical hapten exposure. Each CDR3 protein is one row after TCRdb ran MiXCR on the RACE reads. The repertoire holds more than 150,000 distinct CDR3 sequences, with 25% to 35% as singletons. Germline lookup yields CDR1 MNHEY and CDR2 SVGEGT. The CDR3 has 15 residues. The trim removed 6 bases at V and 2 bases at J, leaving 4 bases unmatched. Time point of the sample: pre-sensitization, week 0. As to treatment: therapeutic diphenylcyclopropenone sensitization with weekly scalp DPC. V and J are TRBV6-2 or TRBV6-3 and TRBJ2-5, with TRBD2 matching over 12 bases. The receptor was derived from a woman aged 25-40 years with alopecia areata. Some clones in this sample may be carry-over from other donors' samples. The sequenced sample was whole blood, obtained in connection with sensitization to the hapten diphenylcyclopropenone (DPC). The CDR3 nucleotides are TGTGCCAGCAGAACTAGCGGGGGGATTCAAGAGACCCAGTACTTC. Protein: CASRTSGGIQETQYF.